This T cell receptor (beta chain) was retrieved from a study of blood T cell repertoires in COVID-19. Study as a whole: Some COVID-19 samples were acute and others convalescent; all came from the United States, Italy and Spain.

Source study methods: Counts of nucleated cells, estimated from reference gene primer amplification, were obtained. The repertoire was sequenced with immunoSEQ multiplex PCR; TCRdb's copy has only in-frame clones and lacks some. The D gene and trimming were derived from the DNA, and the V and J assignments and clone size from that table. The data show around 200,000 clones, roughly 85% seen once. This CDR3 has 12 amino acids. V was clipped by 2 bases and J by 7 bases, with 12 bases between them. Germline V CDR1 and CDR2: SQVTM, ANQGSEA. This clone has only a few counts. The clonotype was recovered from a human donor with active or convalescent COVID-19. The donor label of this sample is uncertain. The chain has TRBV29-1 and TRBJ2-7; D possibly corresponds to TRBD2 (6 bases). The specimen was peripheral blood. The CDR3 loop reads CSVELARGEQYF. The CDR3 bases are TGCAGCGTTGAACTTGCCCGGGGGGAGCAGTACTTC.